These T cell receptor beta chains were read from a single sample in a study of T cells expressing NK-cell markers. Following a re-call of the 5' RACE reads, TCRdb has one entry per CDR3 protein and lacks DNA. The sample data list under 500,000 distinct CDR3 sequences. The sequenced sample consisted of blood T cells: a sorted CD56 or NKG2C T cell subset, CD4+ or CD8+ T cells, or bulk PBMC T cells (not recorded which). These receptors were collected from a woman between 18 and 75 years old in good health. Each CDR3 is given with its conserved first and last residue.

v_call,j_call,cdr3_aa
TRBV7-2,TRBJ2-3,CASSLQGGSTDTQYF
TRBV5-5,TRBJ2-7,CASGWTSGNYEQYF
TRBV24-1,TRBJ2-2,CATSVPRELFF
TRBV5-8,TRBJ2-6,CASSFHRGFSSGANVLTF
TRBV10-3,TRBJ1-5,CAISHGQGESRNQPQHF
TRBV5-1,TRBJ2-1,CASSLDEGGPRRNEQFF
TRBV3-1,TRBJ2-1,CASSPSAREQFF
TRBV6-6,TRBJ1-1,CASMGMNTEAFF
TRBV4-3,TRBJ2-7,CASSEELGVSYEQYF
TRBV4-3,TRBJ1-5,CASSQVQGGQPQHF
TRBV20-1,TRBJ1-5,CSALGQPLYSNQPQHF
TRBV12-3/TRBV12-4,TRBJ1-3,CASIQDSFLSGNTIYF
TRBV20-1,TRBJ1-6,CSARASSYNSPLHF
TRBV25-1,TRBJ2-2,CASSTPSGRGNTGELFF
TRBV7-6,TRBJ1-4,CASSPRTALNEKLFF
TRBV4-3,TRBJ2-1,CASSQAPRGGPYNEQFF
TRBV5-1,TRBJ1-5,CASSLDGGNQPQHF
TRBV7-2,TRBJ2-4,CASSYRSRGHGDIQYF
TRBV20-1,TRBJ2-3,CSAPRPSTDTQYF
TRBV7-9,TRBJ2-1,CASSLQYRGRHNEQFF
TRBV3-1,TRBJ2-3,CASSQEGEISTDTQYF
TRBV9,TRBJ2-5,CASSAQGAQQETQYF
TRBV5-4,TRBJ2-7,CASSPATDYEQYF
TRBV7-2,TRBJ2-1,CASSLEAGTGHNEQFF
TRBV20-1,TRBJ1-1,CSARGYSSNTEAFF
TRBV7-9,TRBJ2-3,CASSPGLAVLTDTQYF
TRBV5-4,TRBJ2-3,CASSSALKDTQYF
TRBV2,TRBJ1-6,CASSVGTVFSPLHF
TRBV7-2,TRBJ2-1,CASSLPGGDSYNEQFF
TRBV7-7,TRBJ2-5,CASSAGTTQETQYF
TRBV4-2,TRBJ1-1,CASSQGQGASQNTEAFF
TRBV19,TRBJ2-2,CASRDKGGATGELFF
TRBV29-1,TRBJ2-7,CSVPRAGGEQYF
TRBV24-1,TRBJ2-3,CATSDPSGADTQYF
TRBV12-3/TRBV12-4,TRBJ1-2,CASSFGGPYGYTF
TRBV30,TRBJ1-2,CAGQNTGGGGYGYTF
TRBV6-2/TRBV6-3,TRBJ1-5,CASSYADRVFGQPQHF
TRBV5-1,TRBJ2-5,CASSLGTGGWETQYF
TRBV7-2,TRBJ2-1,CASSARGEYEQFF
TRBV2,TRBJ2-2,CASSRTSGSPGELFF
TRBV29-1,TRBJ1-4,CSVEAPNGEKLFF
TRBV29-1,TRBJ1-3,CSVAGIGFGNTIYF
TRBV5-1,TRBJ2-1,CASSPRPGLAASSYNEQFF
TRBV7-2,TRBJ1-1,CASSSQTGLRTEAFF
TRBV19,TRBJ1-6,CASSMGTGGARNSPLHF
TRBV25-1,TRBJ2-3,CASSFWGSSSTDTQYF
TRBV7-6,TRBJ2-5,CASSLFEAGETQYF
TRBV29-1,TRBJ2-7,CSVGLAGGMEQYF
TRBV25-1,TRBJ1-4,CASSDPGTRGEKLFF
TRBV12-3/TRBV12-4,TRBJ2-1,CASSFRGGYNEQFF
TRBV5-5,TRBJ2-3,CASSPLGPTPDTQYF
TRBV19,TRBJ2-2,CASRQGPASTGELFF
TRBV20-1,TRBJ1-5,CSVGGASNQPQHF
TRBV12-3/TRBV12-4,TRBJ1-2,CASSPQPAYGYTF
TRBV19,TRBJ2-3,CASSRKDINTQYF
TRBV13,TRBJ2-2,CASSLNRLAGSTGELFF
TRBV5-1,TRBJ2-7,CASSFADSYEQYF